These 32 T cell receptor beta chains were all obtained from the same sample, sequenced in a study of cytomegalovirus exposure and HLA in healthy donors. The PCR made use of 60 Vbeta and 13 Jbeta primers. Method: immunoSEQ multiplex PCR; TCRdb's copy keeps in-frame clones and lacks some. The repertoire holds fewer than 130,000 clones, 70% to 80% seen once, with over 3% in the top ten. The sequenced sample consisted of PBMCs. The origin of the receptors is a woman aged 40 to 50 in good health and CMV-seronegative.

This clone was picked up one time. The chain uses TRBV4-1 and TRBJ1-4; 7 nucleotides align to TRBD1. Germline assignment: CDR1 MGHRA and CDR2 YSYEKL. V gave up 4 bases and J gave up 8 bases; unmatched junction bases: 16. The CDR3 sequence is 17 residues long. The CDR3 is CASSPNALTGSGEKLFF. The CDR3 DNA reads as TGCGCCAGCAGCCCTAACGCTCTGACAGGGTCAGGGGAAAAACTGTTTTTT.

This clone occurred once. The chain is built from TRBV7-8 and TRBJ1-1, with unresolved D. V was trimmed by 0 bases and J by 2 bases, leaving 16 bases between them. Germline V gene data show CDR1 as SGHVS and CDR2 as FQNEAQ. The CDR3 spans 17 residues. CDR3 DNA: TGTGCCAGCAGCTTAGCCCCCCCCGTGACACCAAACACTGAAGCTTTCTTT. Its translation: CASSLAPPVTPNTEAFF.

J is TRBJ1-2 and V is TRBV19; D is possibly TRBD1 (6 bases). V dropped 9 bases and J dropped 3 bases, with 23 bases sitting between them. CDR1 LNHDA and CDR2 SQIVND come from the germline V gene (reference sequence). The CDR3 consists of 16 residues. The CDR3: CASRPLGGPPHYGYTF. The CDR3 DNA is TGTGCCAGCCGACCCCTGGGGGGGCCCCCGCACTATGGCTACACCTTC.

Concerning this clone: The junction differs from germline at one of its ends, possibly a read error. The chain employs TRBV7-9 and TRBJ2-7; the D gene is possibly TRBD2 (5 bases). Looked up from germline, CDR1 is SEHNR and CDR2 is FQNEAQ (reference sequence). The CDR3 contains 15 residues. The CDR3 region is CSSSSPPLASGEQYF. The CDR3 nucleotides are TGTTCCAGCAGCTCACCTCCCCTAGCATCTGGCGAGCAGTACTTC.

Written as DNA, the CDR3 is TGTGCCAGTAGTATACCCCGCGGGGCCAAAAACATTCAGTACTTC. Protein: CASSIPRGAKNIQYF. The rearrangement uses TRBV19 and TRBJ2-4; D may be TRBD2 (5 bases). Germline loops: CDR1 LNHDA, CDR2 SQIVND (reference sequence). CDR3 size: 15 residues. V lost 2 bases to trimming and J lost 1 base, with 9 bases between them.

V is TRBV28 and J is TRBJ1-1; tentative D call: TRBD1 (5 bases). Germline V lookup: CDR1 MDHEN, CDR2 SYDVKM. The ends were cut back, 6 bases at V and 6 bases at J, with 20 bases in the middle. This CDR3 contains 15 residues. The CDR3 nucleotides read TGTGCCAGCAGGACCCCAGGGAGGGAGCTCTCTGAAGCTTTCTTT. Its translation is CASRTPGRELSEAFF.

The CDR3 sequence is CASSFGTARGLYGYTF. The CDR3 region has the DNA TGCGCCAGCAGCTTCGGGACAGCGAGGGGTCTCTATGGCTACACCTTC. This chain uses TRBV5-1 with TRBJ1-2, with 7 bases matching TRBD1. V lost 2 bases, J lost 4 bases, and 11 bases stayed unmatched. CDR1 is SGHRS, CDR2 YFSETQ, per germline. The CDR3 covers 16 residues.

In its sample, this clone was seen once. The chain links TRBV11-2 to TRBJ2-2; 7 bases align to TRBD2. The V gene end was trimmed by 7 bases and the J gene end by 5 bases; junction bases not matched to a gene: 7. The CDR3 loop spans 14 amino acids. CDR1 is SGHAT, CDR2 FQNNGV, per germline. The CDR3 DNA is TGTGCCAGCAAGGCGGGAGCTGGGACCGGGGAGCTGTTTTTT. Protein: CASKAGAGTGELFF.

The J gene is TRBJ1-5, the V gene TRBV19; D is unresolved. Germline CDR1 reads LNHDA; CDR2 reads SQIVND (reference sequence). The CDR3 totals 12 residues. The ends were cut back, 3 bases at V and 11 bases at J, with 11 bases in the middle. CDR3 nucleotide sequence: TGTGCCAGTAGTATGGGGTTGAGGGCCCAGCATTTT. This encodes CASSMGLRAQHF.

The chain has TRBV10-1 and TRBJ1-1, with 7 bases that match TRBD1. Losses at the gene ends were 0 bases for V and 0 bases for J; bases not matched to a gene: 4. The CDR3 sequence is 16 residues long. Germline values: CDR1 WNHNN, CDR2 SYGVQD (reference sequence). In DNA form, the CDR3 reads TGCGCCAGCAGTGAGTCGGCGACAGGGTTGAACACTGAAGCTTTCTTT. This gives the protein CASSESATGLNTEAFF.

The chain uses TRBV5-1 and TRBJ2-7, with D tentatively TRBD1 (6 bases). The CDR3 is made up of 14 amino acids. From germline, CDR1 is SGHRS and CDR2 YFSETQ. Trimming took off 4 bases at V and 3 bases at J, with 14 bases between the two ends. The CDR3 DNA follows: TGCGCCAGCAGCCCGGACAGCTCTAGCTACGAGCAGTACTTC. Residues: CASSPDSSSYEQYF.

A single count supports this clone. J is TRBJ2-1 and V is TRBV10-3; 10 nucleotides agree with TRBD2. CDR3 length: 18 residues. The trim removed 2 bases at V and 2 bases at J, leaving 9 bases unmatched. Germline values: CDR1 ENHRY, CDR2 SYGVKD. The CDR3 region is CAISERRLAGETYNEQFF. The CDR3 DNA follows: TGTGCCATCAGTGAGCGACGCCTAGCGGGGGAAACCTACAATGAGCAGTTCTTC.

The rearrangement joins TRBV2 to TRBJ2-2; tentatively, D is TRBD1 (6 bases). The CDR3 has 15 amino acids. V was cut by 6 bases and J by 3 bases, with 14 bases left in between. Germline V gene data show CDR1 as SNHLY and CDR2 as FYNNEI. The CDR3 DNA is TGTGCCAGCAGGGATCGGGACACCTACACCGGGGAGCTGTTTTTT. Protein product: CASRDRDTYTGELFF. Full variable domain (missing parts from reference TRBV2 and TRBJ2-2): EPEVTQTPSHQVTQMGQEVILRCVPISNHLYFYWYRQILGQKVEFLVSFYNNEISEKSEIFDDQFSVERPDGSNFTLKIRSTKLEDSAMYFCASRDRDTYTGELFFGEGSRLTVL.

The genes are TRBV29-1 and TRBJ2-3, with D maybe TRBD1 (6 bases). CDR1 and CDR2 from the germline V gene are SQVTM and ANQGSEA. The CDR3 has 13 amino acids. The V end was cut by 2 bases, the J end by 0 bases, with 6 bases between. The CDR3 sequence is CSVEQGSTDTQYF. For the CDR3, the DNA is TGCAGCGTTGAACAGGGGAGCACAGATACGCAGTATTTT.

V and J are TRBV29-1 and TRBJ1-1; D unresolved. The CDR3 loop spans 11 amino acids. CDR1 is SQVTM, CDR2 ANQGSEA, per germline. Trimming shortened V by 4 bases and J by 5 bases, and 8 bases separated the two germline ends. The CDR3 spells CSVGTVTEAFF. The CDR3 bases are TGCAGCGTTGGCACGGTTACTGAAGCTTTCTTT.

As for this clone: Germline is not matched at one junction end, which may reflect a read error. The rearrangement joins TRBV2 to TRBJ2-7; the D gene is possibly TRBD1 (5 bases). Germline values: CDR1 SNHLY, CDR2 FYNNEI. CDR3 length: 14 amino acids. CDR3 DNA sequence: TGTGCCAGCAGTGAAGCGCTTAGTAAGGGGCTGCTCGACTTC. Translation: CASSEALSKGLLDF.

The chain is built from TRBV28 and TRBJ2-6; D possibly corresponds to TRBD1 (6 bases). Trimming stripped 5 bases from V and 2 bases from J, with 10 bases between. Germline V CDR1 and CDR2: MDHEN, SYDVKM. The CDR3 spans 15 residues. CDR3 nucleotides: TGTGCCAGCAGTCCACAGGGCACTGGGGCCAACGTCCTGACTTTC. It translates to CASSPQGTGANVLTF.

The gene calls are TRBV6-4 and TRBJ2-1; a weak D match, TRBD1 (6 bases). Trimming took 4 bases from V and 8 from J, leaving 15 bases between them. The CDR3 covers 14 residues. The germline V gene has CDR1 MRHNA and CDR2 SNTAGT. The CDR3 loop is CASSALRGGHEQFF. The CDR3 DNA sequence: TGTGCCAGCAGTGCACTCAGGGGCGGCCATGAGCAGTTCTTC.

The CDR3 here is CASSADPDQDNYGYTF. The DNA of the CDR3 is TGTGCCAGTAGTGCTGACCCTGATCAGGATAACTATGGCTACACCTTC. The J gene is TRBJ1-2, the V gene TRBV19; D not resolved. V lost 5 bases and J lost 1, with 17 bases in between. CDR3 length equals 16 residues. CDR1 and CDR2 from the germline V gene are LNHDA and SQIVND (reference sequence).

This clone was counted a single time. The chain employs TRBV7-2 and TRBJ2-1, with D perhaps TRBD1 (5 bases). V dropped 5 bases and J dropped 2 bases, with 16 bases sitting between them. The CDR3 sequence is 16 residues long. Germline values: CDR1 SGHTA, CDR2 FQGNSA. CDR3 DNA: TGTGCCAGCAGCACCCGGACCAGCAGGGCCTACAATGAGCAGTTCTTC. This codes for CASSTRTSRAYNEQFF. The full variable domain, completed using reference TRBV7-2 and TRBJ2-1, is GAGVSQSPSNKVTEKGKDVELRCDPISGHTALYWYRQSLGQGLEFLIYFQGNSAPDKSGLPSDRFSAERTGGSVSTLTIQRTQQEDSAVYLCASSTRTSRAYNEQFFGPGTRLTVL.

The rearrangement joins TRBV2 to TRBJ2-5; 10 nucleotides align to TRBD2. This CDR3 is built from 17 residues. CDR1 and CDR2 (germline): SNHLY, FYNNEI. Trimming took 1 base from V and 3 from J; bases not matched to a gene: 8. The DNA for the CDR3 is TGTGCCAGCAGTGAAGTTCGGGGGGGACTAGCGAAAGAGACCCAGTACTTC. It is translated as CASSEVRGGLAKETQYF.

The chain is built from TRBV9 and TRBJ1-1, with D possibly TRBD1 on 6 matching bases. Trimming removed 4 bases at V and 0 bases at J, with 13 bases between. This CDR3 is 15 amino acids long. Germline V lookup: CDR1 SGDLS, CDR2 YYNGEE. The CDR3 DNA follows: TGTGCCAGCAGCATGCGGGGGGACATGAACACTGAAGCTTTCTTT. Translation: CASSMRGDMNTEAFF.

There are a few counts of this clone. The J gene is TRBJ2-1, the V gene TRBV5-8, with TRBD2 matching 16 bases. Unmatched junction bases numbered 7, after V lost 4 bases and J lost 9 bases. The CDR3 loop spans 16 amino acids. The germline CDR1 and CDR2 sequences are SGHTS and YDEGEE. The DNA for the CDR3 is TGTGCCAGCAGCCCACCGGGACTAGCGGGAGGGTTTGAGCAGTTCTTC. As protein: CASSPPGLAGGFEQFF.

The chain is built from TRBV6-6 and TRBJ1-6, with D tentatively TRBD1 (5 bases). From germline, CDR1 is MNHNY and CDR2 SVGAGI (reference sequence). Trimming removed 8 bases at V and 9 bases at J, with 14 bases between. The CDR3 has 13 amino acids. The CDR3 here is CASRGGEGSPLHF. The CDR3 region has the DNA TGTGCCAGCCGCGGAGGGGAAGGTTCACCCCTCCACTTT.

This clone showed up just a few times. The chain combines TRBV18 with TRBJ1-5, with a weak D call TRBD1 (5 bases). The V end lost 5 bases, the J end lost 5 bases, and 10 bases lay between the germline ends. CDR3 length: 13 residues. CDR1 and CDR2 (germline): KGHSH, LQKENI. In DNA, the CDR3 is TGTGCCAGCTCAGACAGTGAGGATCAGCCCCAGCATTTT. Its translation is CASSDSEDQPQHF.

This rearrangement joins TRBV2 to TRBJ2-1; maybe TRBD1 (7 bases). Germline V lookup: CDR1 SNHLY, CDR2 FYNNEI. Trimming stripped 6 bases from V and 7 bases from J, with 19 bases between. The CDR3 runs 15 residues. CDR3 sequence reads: CASSEGAGSMNEQFF. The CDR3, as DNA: TGTGCCAGCAGCGAGGGGGCGGGGTCGATGAATGAGCAGTTCTTC.

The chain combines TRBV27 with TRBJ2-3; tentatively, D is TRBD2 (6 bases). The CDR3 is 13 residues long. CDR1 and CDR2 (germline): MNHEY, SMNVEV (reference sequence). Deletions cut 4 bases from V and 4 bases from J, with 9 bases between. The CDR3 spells CASSWDFSDTQYF. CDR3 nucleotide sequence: TGTGCCAGCAGTTGGGACTTTTCAGATACGCAGTATTTT.

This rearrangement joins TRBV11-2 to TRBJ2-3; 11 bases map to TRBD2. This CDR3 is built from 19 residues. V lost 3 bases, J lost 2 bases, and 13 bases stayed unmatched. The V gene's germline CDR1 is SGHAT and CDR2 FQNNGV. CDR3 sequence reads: CASSLISGRAVLFTDTQYF. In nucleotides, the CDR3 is TGTGCCAGCAGCTTGATTAGCGGGAGGGCCGTCCTATTCACAGATACGCAGTATTTT.

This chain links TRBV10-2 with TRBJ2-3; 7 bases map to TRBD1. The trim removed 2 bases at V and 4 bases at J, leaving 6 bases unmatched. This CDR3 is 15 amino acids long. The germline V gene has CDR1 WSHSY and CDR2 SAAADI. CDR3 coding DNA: TGCGCCAGCAGTGAGGAGGGGGACAGAGCAGATACGCAGTATTTT. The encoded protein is CASSEEGDRADTQYF.

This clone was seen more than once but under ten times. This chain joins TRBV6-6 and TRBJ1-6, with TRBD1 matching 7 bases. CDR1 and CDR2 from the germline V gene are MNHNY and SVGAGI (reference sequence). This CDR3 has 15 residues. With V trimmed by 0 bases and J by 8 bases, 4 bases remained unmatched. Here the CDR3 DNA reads TGTGCCAGCAGTTACTCAGGGGGCGGATATTCACCCCTCCACTTT. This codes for CASSYSGGGYSPLHF.

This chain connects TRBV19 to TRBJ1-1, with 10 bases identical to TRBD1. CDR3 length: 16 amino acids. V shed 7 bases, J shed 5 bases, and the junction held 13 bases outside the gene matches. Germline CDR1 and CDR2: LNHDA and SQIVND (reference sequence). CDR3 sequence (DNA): TGTGCCAGTACCTTCGGACAGGGGGTGTCGAGGACTGAAGCTTTCTTT. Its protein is CASTFGQGVSRTEAFF.

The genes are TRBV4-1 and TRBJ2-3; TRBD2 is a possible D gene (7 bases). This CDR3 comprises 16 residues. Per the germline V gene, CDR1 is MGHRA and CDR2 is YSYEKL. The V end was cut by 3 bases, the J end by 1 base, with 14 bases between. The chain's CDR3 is CASSQGGGTRTDTQYF. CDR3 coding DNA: TGCGCCAGCAGCCAGGGAGGGGGGACACGCACAGATACGCAGTATTTT.